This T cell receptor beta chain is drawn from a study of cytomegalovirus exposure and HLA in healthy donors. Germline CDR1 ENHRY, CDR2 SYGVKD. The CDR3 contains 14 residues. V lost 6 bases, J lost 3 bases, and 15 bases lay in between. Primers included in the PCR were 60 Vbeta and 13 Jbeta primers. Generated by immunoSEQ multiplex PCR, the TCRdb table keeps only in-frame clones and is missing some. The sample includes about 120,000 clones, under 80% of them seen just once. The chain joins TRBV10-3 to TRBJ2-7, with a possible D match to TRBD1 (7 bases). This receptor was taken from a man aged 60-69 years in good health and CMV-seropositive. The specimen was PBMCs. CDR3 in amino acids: CAIRGRGDFYEQYF. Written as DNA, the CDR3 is TGTGCCATCAGGGGCAGGGGGGATTTCTACGAGCAGTACTTC.